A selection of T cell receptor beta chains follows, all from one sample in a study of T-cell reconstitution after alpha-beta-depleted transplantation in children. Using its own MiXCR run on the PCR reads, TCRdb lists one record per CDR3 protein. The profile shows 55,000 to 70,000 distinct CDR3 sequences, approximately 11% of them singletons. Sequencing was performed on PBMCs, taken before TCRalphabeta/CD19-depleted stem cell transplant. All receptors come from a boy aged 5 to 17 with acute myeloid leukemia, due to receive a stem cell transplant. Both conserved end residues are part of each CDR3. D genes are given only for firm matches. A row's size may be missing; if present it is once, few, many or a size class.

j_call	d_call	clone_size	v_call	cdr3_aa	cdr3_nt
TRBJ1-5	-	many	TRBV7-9	CASSLGQGQSNQPQHF	TGTGCCAGCAGCTTAGGGCAGGGTCAGAGCAATCAGCCCCAGCATTTT
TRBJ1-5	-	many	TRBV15	CATSPGPLQPQHF	TGTGCCACCAGCCCAGGGCCACTTCAGCCCCAGCATTTT
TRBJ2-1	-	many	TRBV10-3	CAISESANYNEQFF	TGTGCCATCAGTGAGTCTGCCAATTACAATGAGCAGTTCTTC
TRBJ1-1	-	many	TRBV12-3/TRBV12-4	CASSLDISNTEAFF	TGTGCCAGCAGTTTAGACATCTCGAACACTGAAGCTTTCTTT
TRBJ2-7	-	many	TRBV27	CASKLKAYSSYEQYF	TGTGCCAGCAAACTCAAGGCCTATAGCTCCTACGAGCAGTACTTC
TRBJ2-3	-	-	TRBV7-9	CASSLFGLTSSTDTQYF	TGTGCCAGCAGCTTGTTCGGCCTGACTTCGTCCACAGATACGCAGTATTTT
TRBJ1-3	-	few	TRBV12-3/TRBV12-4	CASSPGTGNTIYF	TGTGCCAGCAGTCCAGGGACTGGAAACACCATATATTTT
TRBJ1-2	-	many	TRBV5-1	CASSLTPFTYGYTF	TGCGCCAGCAGCTTGACCCCTTTCACATATGGCTACACCTTC
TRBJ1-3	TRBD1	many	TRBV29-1	CSVVAGDRGSGNTIYF	TGCAGCGTTGTCGCCGGGGACAGGGGATCAGGAAACACCATATATTTT
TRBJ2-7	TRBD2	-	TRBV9	CASSVASGRAYEQYF	TGTGCCAGCAGCGTAGCTAGCGGGAGGGCCTACGAGCAGTACTTC
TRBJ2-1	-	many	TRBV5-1	CASSLPRTVAHNEQFF	TGCGCCAGCAGCTTGCCCAGGACAGTTGCCCACAATGAGCAGTTCTTC
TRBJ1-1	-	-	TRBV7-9	CASSPPSPGLMNTEAFF	TGTGCCAGCAGCCCCCCTTCGCCCGGCCTCATGAACACTGAAGCTTTCTTT
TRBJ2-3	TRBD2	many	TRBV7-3	CASSLAGGRTDTQYF	TGTGCCAGCAGCTTAGCGGGAGGACGCACAGATACGCAGTATTTT
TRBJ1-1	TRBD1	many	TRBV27	CASSLDQGARAFF	TGTGCCAGCAGTTTGGACCAGGGGGCGCGGGCTTTCTTT
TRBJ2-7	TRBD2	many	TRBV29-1	CSVRPGGGYEQYF	TGCAGCGTTCGCCCGGGAGGGGGCTACGAGCAGTACTTC
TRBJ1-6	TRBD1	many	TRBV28	CASSLKWERTGPSSYNSPLHF	TGTGCCAGCAGTTTAAAGTGGGAGAGGACAGGACCAAGCTCCTATAATTCACCCCTCCACTTT
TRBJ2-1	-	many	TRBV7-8	CASRPSGLTGEQFF	TGTGCCAGCAGGCCCTCCGGTCTGACCGGGGAGCAGTTCTTC